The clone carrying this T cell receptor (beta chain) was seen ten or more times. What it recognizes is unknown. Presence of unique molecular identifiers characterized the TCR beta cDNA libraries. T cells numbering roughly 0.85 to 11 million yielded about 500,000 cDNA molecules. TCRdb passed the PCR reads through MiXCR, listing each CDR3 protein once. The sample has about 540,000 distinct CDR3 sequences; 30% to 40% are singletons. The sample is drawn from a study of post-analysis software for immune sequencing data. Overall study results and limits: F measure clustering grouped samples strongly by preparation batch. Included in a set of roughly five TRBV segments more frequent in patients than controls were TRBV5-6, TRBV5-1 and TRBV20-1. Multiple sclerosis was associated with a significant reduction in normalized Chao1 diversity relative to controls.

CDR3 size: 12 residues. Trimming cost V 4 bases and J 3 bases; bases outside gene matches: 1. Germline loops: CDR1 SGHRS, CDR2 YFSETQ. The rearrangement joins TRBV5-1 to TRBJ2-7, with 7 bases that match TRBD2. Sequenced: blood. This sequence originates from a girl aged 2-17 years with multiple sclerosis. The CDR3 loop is CASSRGDYEQYF. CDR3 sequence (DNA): TGCGCCAGCAGCCGGGGGGACTACGAGCAGTACTTC.